This TCR beta chain was identified during a study of control samples from healthy donors and cancer patients. Germline lookup yields CDR1 SGHDN and CDR2 FVKESK. Deletions cut 0 bases from V and 9 bases from J, with 12 bases between. This CDR3 spans 14 amino acids. Method: immunoSEQ multiplex PCR; TCRdb's copy keeps in-frame clones and lacks some. The table lists around 100,000 clones, around nine tenths of them singletons. V and J are TRBV14 and TRBJ2-4, with D unresolved. The sequence was obtained from a young man in good health. The sample was blood. The DNA of the CDR3 is TGTGCCAGCAGCCAAGACGTGCCCCCAGGCATTCAGTACTTC. Amino acids: CASSQDVPPGIQYF.